This is a list of T cell receptor beta chains from one sample in a study of T cells in localized non-small cell lung cancer. The data were produced by immunoSEQ multiplex PCR, yet TCRdb's version contains in-frame clones alone and is incomplete. The sample holds 1,600 or so clones, 20% to 25% seen once. The sample consisted of normal lung tissue next to the tumor, taken before any cancer treatment. The receptors shown here come from a woman aged 35 to 70 with stage I lung adenocarcinoma. CDR3s include the opening cysteine and the closing phenylalanine or tryptophan. Fields, in order: J gene, D gene, V gene, clone size, CDR3 length, CDR3 protein, CDR3 DNA. D genes are given only for firm matches. A clone size is listed for some rows: how often the clone was seen (once, few, many), or a class if it is expanded.

J gene: TRBJ1-1; D gene: -; V gene: TRBV23-1; clone size: medium-sized; CDR3 length: 17; CDR3 protein: CASSHTLGGGANTEAFF; CDR3 DNA: TGCGCCAGCAGCCACACCTTAGGGGGAGGGGCCAACACTGAAGCTTTCTTT
J gene: TRBJ2-1; D gene: -; V gene: TRBV11-3; clone size: -; CDR3 length: 14; CDR3 protein: CASSFGLKMGEQFF; CDR3 DNA: TGTGCCAGCAGCTTCGGACTAAAAATGGGTGAGCAGTTCTTC
J gene: TRBJ1-2; D gene: -; V gene: TRBV25-1; clone size: few; CDR3 length: 15; CDR3 protein: CASAPSSAANYGYTF; CDR3 DNA: TGTGCCAGCGCCCCATCCTCAGCCGCTAACTATGGCTACACCTTC
J gene: TRBJ1-3; D gene: -; V gene: TRBV6-8; clone size: few; CDR3 length: 16; CDR3 protein: CASSYTRLSSGNTIYF; CDR3 DNA: TGTGCCAGCAGTTACACCAGGTTGAGCTCTGGAAACACCATATATTTT
J gene: TRBJ1-1; D gene: -; V gene: TRBV6-8; clone size: -; CDR3 length: 13; CDR3 protein: CASTMVLNTEAFF; CDR3 DNA: TGTGCCAGCACCATGGTCCTGAACACTGAAGCTTTCTTT
J gene: TRBJ1-6; D gene: TRBD1; V gene: TRBV9; clone size: -; CDR3 length: 15; CDR3 protein: CASSFLDRVNSPLHF; CDR3 DNA: TGTGCCAGCAGCTTCCTAGACAGGGTGAATTCACCCCTCCACTTT
J gene: TRBJ1-1; D gene: -; V gene: TRBV11-3; clone size: few; CDR3 length: 15; CDR3 protein: CASSYLGVRNTEAFF; CDR3 DNA: TGTGCCAGCAGCTACCTAGGGGTTAGGAACACTGAAGCTTTCTTT
J gene: TRBJ2-1; D gene: TRBD1; V gene: TRBV12-5; clone size: -; CDR3 length: 19; CDR3 protein: CASGVPGQGIGRSYNEQFF; CDR3 DNA: TGTGCTAGTGGAGTACCGGGACAGGGAATTGGGAGGTCCTACAATGAGCAGTTCTTC
J gene: TRBJ2-7; D gene: -; V gene: TRBV11-3; clone size: medium-sized; CDR3 length: 14; CDR3 protein: CASSSGTGYYEQYF; CDR3 DNA: TGTGCCAGCAGCTCGGGGACGGGATACTACGAGCAGTACTTC
J gene: TRBJ1-5; D gene: -; V gene: TRBV11-3; clone size: few; CDR3 length: 18; CDR3 protein: CASSFSIGGAQGNQPQHF; CDR3 DNA: TGTGCCAGCAGCTTCTCGATAGGGGGGGCGCAGGGCAATCAGCCCCAGCATTTT
J gene: TRBJ2-1; D gene: TRBD1; V gene: TRBV23-1; clone size: few; CDR3 length: 17; CDR3 protein: CASSQDTGQGAGNEQFF; CDR3 DNA: TGCGCCAGCAGCCAAGATACCGGACAGGGGGCAGGCAATGAGCAGTTCTTC
J gene: TRBJ1-1; D gene: -; V gene: TRBV7-1; clone size: few; CDR3 length: 13; CDR3 protein: CASSSLRNTEAFF; CDR3 DNA: TGTGCCAGCAGCTCCCTTAGAAACACTGAAGCTTTCTTT
J gene: TRBJ2-5; D gene: -; V gene: TRBV5-1; clone size: once; CDR3 length: 15; CDR3 protein: CASSQALEVGETQYF; CDR3 DNA: TGCGCCAGCAGCCAGGCCCTAGAGGTCGGGGAGACCCAGTACTTC
J gene: TRBJ2-5; D gene: TRBD2; V gene: TRBV15; clone size: few; CDR3 length: 17; CDR3 protein: CATSSLLAGHQGETQYF; CDR3 DNA: TGTGCCACCAGCAGCCTCCTAGCGGGGCACCAGGGGGAGACCCAGTACTTC
J gene: TRBJ1-6; D gene: -; V gene: TRBV1; clone size: -; CDR3 length: 16; CDR3 protein: CASSQDWAGVGSPLHF; CDR3 DNA: TGCGCCAGCAGCCAAGATTGGGCAGGAGTCGGTTCACCCCTCCACTTT
J gene: TRBJ2-1; D gene: -; V gene: TRBV11-3; clone size: -; CDR3 length: 16; CDR3 protein: CASSWIRLPINNEQFF; CDR3 DNA: TGTGCCAGCAGCTGGATCCGACTCCCGATAAATAATGAGCAGTTCTTC
J gene: TRBJ1-3; D gene: -; V gene: TRBV6-8; clone size: -; CDR3 length: 13; CDR3 protein: CASSPTLQGTIYF; CDR3 DNA: TGTGCCAGCAGCCCCACCTTACAGGGCACCATATATTTT
J gene: TRBJ1-1; D gene: -; V gene: TRBV29-1; clone size: -; CDR3 length: 12; CDR3 protein: CSVERGTTEAFF; CDR3 DNA: TGCAGCGTTGAAAGAGGGACCACTGAAGCTTTCTTT
J gene: TRBJ2-6; D gene: -; V gene: TRBV27; clone size: -; CDR3 length: 14; CDR3 protein: CASTMNSGANVLTF; CDR3 DNA: TGTGCCAGCACCATGAACTCTGGGGCCAACGTCCTGACTTTC
J gene: TRBJ1-6; D gene: TRBD1; V gene: TRBV11-3; clone size: medium-sized; CDR3 length: 15; CDR3 protein: CASSHYRQGDSPLHF; CDR3 DNA: TGTGCCAGCAGCCACTACCGACAGGGGGATTCACCCCTCCACTTT
J gene: TRBJ2-5; D gene: -; V gene: TRBV11-3; clone size: few; CDR3 length: 14; CDR3 protein: CASSSPGPRETQYF; CDR3 DNA: TGTGCCAGCAGCTCCCCAGGACCTCGAGAGACCCAGTACTTC
J gene: TRBJ2-2; D gene: TRBD2; V gene: TRBV4-1; clone size: -; CDR3 length: 16; CDR3 protein: CASSQDTGGAAGELFF; CDR3 DNA: TGCGCCAGCAGCCAAGATACGGGGGGGGCAGCCGGGGAGCTGTTTTTT
J gene: TRBJ1-1; D gene: -; V gene: TRBV19; clone size: few; CDR3 length: 15; CDR3 protein: CASSVSLQGNTEAFF; CDR3 DNA: TGTGCCAGTAGTGTAAGTTTACAGGGGAACACTGAAGCTTTCTTT
J gene: TRBJ2-7; D gene: TRBD2; V gene: TRBV9; clone size: few; CDR3 length: 15; CDR3 protein: CASSVEAGDYYEQYF; CDR3 DNA: TGTGCCAGCAGCGTAGAAGCGGGGGACTATTACGAGCAGTACTTC
J gene: TRBJ1-2; D gene: -; V gene: TRBV6-8; clone size: medium-sized; CDR3 length: 14; CDR3 protein: CASSFDSSNYGYTF; CDR3 DNA: TGTGCCAGCAGTTTTGACAGTTCTAACTATGGCTACACCTTC
J gene: TRBJ2-3; D gene: TRBD1; V gene: TRBV11-3; clone size: -; CDR3 length: 17; CDR3 protein: CASSLGGQGASTDTQYF; CDR3 DNA: TGTGCCAGCAGCTTAGGCGGACAGGGGGCGAGCACAGATACGCAGTATTTT
J gene: TRBJ1-6; D gene: -; V gene: TRBV5-1; clone size: -; CDR3 length: 14; CDR3 protein: CASRTTSVYSPLHF; CDR3 DNA: TGCGCCAGCAGAACAACCTCTGTATACTCACCCCTCCACTTT
J gene: TRBJ1-5; D gene: -; V gene: TRBV19; clone size: -; CDR3 length: 16; CDR3 protein: CASSIGGAHSNQPQHF; CDR3 DNA: TGTGCCAGTAGTATAGGGGGAGCCCATAGCAATCAGCCCCAGCATTTT
J gene: TRBJ2-1; D gene: TRBD2; V gene: TRBV11-3; clone size: few; CDR3 length: 17; CDR3 protein: CASSLPSGGVGGNEQFF; CDR3 DNA: TGTGCCAGCAGCTTACCTAGCGGGGGAGTAGGTGGAAATGAGCAGTTCTTC
J gene: TRBJ1-1; D gene: -; V gene: TRBV11-3; clone size: medium-sized; CDR3 length: 17; CDR3 protein: CASSPGPYREGDTEAFF; CDR3 DNA: TGTGCCAGCAGCCCCGGACCCTACAGGGAGGGGGACACTGAAGCTTTCTTT
J gene: TRBJ1-1; D gene: -; V gene: TRBV7-2; clone size: medium-sized; CDR3 length: 13; CDR3 protein: CASRQGPQPEAFF; CDR3 DNA: TGTGCCAGCAGGCAGGGTCCCCAGCCTGAAGCTTTCTTT
J gene: TRBJ2-1; D gene: -; V gene: TRBV6-8; clone size: -; CDR3 length: 12; CDR3 protein: CASSEVAGEQFF; CDR3 DNA: TGTGCCAGCAGTGAGGTGGCGGGTGAGCAGTTCTTC
J gene: TRBJ2-1; D gene: TRBD2; V gene: TRBV5-1; clone size: -; CDR3 length: 14; CDR3 protein: CASSLERGTFNKFF; CDR3 DNA: TGCGCCAGCAGCTTGGAGCGGGGCACGTTTAACAAGTTCTTC
J gene: TRBJ1-6; D gene: TRBD1; V gene: TRBV27; clone size: -; CDR3 length: 17; CDR3 protein: CASSLSPGGSDNSPLHF; CDR3 DNA: TGTGCCAGCAGTTTATCGCCAGGGGGCAGTGACAACTCACCCCTCCACTTT
J gene: TRBJ2-6; D gene: -; V gene: TRBV29-1; clone size: -; CDR3 length: 14; CDR3 protein: CSVEEYSGANVLTF; CDR3 DNA: TGCAGCGTTGAAGAGTACTCTGGGGCCAACGTCCTGACTTTC
J gene: TRBJ2-2; D gene: -; V gene: TRBV18; clone size: -; CDR3 length: 16; CDR3 protein: CASPSPGRTNTGELFF; CDR3 DNA: TGTGCCAGCCCTTCCCCCGGACGGACGAACACCGGGGAGCTGTTTTTT